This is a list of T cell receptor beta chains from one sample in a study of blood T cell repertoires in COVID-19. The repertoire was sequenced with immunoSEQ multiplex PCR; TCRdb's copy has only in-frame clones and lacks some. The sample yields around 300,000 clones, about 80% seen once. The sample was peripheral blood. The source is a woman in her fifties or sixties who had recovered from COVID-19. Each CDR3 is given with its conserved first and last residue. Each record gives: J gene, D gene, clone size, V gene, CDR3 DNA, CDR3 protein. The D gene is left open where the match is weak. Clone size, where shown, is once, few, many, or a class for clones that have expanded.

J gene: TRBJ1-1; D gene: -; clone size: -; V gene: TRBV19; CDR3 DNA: TGTGCCAGCGGCCTGGGGGCGAACACTGAAGCTTTCTTT; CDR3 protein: CASGLGANTEAFF
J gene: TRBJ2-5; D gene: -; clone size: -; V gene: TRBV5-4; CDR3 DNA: TGTGCCAGCAAATACCGCGGCGGCAACCAAGAGACCCAGTACTTC; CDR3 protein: CASKYRGGNQETQYF
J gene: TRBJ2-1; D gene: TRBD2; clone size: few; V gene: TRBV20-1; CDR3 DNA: TGCAGTGCTAGTCTAGCGGGAGGGCGTCAGGGGGGTGAGCAGTTCTTC; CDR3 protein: CSASLAGGRQGGEQFF
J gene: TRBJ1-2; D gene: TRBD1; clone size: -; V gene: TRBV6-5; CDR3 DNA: TGTGCCACCCGTACCGGGACAGACCTCCTCTATGGCTACACCTTC; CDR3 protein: CATRTGTDLLYGYTF
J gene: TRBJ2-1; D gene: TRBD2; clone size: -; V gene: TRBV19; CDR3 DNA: TGTGCCAGTAGTATTGGGACTAGTAAGAATGAGCAGTTCTTC; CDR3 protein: CASSIGTSKNEQFF
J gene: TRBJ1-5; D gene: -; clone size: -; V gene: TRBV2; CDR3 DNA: TGTGCCAGCAGTGAAAGGGGCTATCAGCCCCAGCATTTT; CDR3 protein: CASSERGYQPQHF
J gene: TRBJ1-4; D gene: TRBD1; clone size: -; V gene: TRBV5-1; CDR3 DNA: TGCGCCAGCAGCTTTGGACAGGGGACAACTAATGAAAAACTGTTTTTT; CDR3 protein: CASSFGQGTTNEKLFF
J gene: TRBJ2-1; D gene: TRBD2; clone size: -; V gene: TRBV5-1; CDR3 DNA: TGCGCCTGTAAGGGGCCCACCGGGAGGAATGAGCAGTTCTTC; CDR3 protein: CACKGPTGRNEQFF
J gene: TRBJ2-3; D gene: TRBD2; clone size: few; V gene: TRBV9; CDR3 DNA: TGTGCCAGCAGTCATAACCGGGCTAGCGGGAGCTCAGATACGCAGTATTTT; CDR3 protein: CASSHNRASGSSDTQYF
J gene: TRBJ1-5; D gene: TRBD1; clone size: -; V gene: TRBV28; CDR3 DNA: TGTGCCAGCAGCTTCATCGGACAGGCTAGCAATCAGCCCCAGCATTTT; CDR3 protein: CASSFIGQASNQPQHF
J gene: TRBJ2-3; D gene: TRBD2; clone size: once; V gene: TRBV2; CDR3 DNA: TGTGCCAGGAAGGGACTAGCAACAGATACGCAGTATTTT; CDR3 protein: CARKGLATDTQYF
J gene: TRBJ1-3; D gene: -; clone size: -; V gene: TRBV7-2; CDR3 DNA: TGTGCCAGCAGCTTAGAAGTCCGGAACACCATATATTTT; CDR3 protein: CASSLEVRNTIYF
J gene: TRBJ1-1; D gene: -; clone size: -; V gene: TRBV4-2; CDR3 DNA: TGTGCCAGCAGCCAAGCACCGGGGGAAGCTTTCTTT; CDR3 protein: CASSQAPGEAFF
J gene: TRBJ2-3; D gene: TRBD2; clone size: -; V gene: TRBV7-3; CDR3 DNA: TGTGCCAGCAGCTTCAACGTGGCTAGCGGGGGAACGACAGATACGCAGTATTTT; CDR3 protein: CASSFNVASGGTTDTQYF
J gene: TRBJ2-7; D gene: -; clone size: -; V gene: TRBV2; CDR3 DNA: TGTGCCAGCACCCGGGACGGGGGCTACGAGCAGTACTTC; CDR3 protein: CASTRDGGYEQYF
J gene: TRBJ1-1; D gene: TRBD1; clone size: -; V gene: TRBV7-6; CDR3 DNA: TGTGCCAGCAGCTTCGACAGGGGGTCTGAAGCTTTCTTT; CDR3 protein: CASSFDRGSEAFF
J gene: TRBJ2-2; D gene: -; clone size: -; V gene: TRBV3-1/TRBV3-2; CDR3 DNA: TGTGCCAGCAGCCAACCACGGAACAGGGTCACCGGGGAGCTGTTTTTT; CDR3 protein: CASSQPRNRVTGELFF
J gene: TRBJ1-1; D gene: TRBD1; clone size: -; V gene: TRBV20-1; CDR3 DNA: TGCAGTGCTAGTAAGCCAGGGGGGAACACTGAAGCTTTCTTT; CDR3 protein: CSASKPGGNTEAFF
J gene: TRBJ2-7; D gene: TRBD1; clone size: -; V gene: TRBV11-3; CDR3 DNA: TGTGCCAGCAGCCCTCGGACAGGGGCCTCCTACGAGCAGTACTTC; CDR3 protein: CASSPRTGASYEQYF
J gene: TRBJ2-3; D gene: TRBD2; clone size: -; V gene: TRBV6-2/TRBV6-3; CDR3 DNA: TGTGCCAGCAGTTACTTGTCAGCGGGAGTTACAGATACGCAGTATTTT; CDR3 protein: CASSYLSAGVTDTQYF
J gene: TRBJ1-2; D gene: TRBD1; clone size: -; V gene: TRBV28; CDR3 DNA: TGTGCCAGCAGTTTATTCCAGGGGGGTGCTAACTATGGCTACACCTTC; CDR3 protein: CASSLFQGGANYGYTF
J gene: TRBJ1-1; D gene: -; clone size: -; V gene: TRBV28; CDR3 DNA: TGTGCCAGCAGTTTCTCAGGTAGTGACAAGAACACTGAAGCTTTCTTT; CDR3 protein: CASSFSGSDKNTEAFF
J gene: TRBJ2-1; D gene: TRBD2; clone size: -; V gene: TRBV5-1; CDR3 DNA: TGCGCCAGCAGCTTGGCCTGGGGTGAGCGGGAGCGGTACAATGAGCAGTTCTTC; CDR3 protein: CASSLAWGERERYNEQFF
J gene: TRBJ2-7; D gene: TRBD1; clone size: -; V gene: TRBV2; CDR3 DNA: TGTGCCGGAGGACAGGGGGTTCACGAGCAGTACTTC; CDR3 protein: CAGGQGVHEQYF
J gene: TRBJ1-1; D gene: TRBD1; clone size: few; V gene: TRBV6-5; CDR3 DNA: TGTGCCAGCACCCTGGACAGGGGATATACTGAAGCTTTCTTT; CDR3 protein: CASTLDRGYTEAFF
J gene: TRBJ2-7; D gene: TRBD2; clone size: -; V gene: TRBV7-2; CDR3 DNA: TGTGCCAGCAGCTTAGGGGGGACTAGGTACGAGCAGTACTTC; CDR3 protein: CASSLGGTRYEQYF
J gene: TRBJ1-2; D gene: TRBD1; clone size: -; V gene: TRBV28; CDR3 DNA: TGTGCCAGCAGTCGGACCGGGACAGGGGCGAGTGGCTACACCTTC; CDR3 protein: CASSRTGTGASGYTF
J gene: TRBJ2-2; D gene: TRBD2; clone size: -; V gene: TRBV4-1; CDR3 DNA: TGCGCCAGCAGCCGCACATCGGGGGGGCACACCGGGGAGCTGTTTTTT; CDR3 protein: CASSRTSGGHTGELFF
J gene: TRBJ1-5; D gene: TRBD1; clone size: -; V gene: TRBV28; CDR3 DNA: TGTGCCAGCAAATTATGGGGGGCAGGGGGCGACCAGCCCCAGCATTTT; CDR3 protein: CASKLWGAGGDQPQHF
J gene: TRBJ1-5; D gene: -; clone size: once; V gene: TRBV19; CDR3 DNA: TGTGCCAGTAGTATAGGCAGCAGGGGAGCGACTCAGCCCCAGCATTTT; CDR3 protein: CASSIGSRGATQPQHF
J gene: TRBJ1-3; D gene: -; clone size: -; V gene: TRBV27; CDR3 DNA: TGTGCCAGCAGGCAGGGGTTCGGCTCTGGAAACACCATATATTTT; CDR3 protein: CASRQGFGSGNTIYF
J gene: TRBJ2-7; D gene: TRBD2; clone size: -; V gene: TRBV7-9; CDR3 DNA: TGTGCCAGCAGCTTATCACACTTTACTCTAGCGGGAGTGAACGAGCAGTACTTC; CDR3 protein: CASSLSHFTLAGVNEQYF
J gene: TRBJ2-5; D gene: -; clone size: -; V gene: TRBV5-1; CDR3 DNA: TGCGCCAGCAGCCGATCCGGGATCTCGCAAGAGACCCAGTACTTC; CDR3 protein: CASSRSGISQETQYF
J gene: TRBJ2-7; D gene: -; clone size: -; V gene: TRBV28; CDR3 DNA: TGTGCCAGCAGTTTAAGTCGGGGGTACGAGCAGTACTTC; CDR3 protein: CASSLSRGYEQYF
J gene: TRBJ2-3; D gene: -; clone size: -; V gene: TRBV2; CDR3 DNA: TGTGCCAGCAGCGACTCTAGCACAGATACGCAGTATTTT; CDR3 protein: CASSDSSTDTQYF
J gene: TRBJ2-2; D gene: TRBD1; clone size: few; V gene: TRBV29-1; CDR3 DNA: TGCAGCGCTGGACAGGACAAAACCGGGGAGCTGTTTTTT; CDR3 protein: CSAGQDKTGELFF
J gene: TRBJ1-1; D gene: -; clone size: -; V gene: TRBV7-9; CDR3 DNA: TGTGCCAGCAGTCCTGTCTATAGGACAACTGAAGCTTTCTTT; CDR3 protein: CASSPVYRTTEAFF
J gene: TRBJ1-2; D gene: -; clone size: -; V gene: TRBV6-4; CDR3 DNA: TGTGCCAGCAGACCGGGTCTCTATGGCTACACCTTC; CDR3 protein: CASRPGLYGYTF
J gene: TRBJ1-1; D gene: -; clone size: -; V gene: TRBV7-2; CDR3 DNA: TGTGCCACCACACCCTGGGGCCCAGGGACTGAAGCTTTCTTT; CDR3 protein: CATTPWGPGTEAFF
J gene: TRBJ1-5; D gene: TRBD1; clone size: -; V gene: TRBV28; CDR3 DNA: TGTGCCAGCGATCGGGACAGGAATCAGCCCCAGCATTTT; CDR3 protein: CASDRDRNQPQHF
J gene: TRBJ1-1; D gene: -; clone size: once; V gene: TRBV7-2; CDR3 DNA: TGTGCCAGCAGCTTATTTGCGGACAGTGTTTCCGACACTGAAGCTTTCTTT; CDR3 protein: CASSLFADSVSDTEAFF
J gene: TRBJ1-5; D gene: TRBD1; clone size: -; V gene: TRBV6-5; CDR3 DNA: TGTGCCAGCAACCTACAGGGGGCGGGTCAGCCCCAGCATTTT; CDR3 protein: CASNLQGAGQPQHF
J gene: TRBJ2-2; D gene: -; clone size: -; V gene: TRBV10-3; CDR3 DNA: TGTGCCATCAGTGAGTCGCGGCTAGCTGTGACCGGGGAGCTGTTTTTT; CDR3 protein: CAISESRLAVTGELFF
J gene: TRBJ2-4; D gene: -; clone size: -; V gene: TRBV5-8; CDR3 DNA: TGTGCCAGCAGCTTGAGTCAGACAATAAACATTCAGTACTTC; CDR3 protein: CASSLSQTINIQYF
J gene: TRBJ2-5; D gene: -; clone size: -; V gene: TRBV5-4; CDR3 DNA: TGTGCCAGCAGCTTGGTATTTAATCGGGGAGAAGAGACCCAGTACTTC; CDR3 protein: CASSLVFNRGEETQYF